What follows describes a single T cell receptor (beta chain). Its antigen is unidentified. Clones were sequenced by immunoSEQ multiplex PCR, and TCRdb holds only the in-frame ones, with some missing. The data contain 120,000 or so clones, over 75% of them singletons. The data belong to a study of T cell responses to AZD1222 COVID-19 vaccine. Study-level findings and limits: Dominant at 160-218 and 743-854, vaccine-associated CD4 TCRs also spanned spike. Just a handful of people given AZD1222 tested seropositive at baseline. Two doses of AZD1222 preceded a rise in Spike-specific TCR breadth and depth. Donors, mostly white British, included more females; clonal diversity was possibly underestimated.

From germline, CDR1 is SGDLS and CDR2 YYNGEE. J was trimmed by 9 bases and V by 1 base; bases with no gene match: 5. The CDR3 length is 15 residues. The rearrangement uses TRBV9 and TRBJ2-1; the match to TRBD2 covers 12 bases. This TCR came from an adult in good health. The sample was peripheral blood, taken on day 0 of AZD1222 vaccination. The CDR3 DNA reads as TGTGCCAGCAGCGTAATGACTAGCGGGAGTAGTGAGCAGTTCTTC. Amino acid sequence: CASSVMTSGSSEQFF.